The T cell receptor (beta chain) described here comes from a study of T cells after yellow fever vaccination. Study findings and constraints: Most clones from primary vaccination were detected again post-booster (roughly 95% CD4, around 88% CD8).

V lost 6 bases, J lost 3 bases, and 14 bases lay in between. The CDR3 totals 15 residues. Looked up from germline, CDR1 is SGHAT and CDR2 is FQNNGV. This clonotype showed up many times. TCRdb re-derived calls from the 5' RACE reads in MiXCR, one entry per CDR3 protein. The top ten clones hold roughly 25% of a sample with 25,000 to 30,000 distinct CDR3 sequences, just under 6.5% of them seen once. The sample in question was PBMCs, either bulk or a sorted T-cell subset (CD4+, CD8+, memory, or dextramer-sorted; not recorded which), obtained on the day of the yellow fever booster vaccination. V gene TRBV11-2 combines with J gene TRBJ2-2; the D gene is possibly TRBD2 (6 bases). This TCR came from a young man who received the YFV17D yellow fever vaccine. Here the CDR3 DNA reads TGTGCCAGCAGTCGAGGCGGGGCCTACACCGGGGAGCTGTTTTTT. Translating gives CASSRGGAYTGELFF.